This entry concerns a single TCR beta chain. What it binds is unknown. The PCR used 60 Vbeta and 13 Jbeta primers. Measured with immunoSEQ multiplex PCR; TCRdb has only the in-frame clones, and not every one. In the table there are about 170,000 clones, 80% to 90% of which are singletons. The source of the sample is a study of cytomegalovirus exposure and HLA in healthy donors. General study points: Follow-up analysis later connected one missense variant in DCLRE1C with trimming of TCR beta V- and J-genes.

There are 14 residues in the CDR3. V was shortened by 3 bases and J by 5 bases, with 14 bases between the two germline ends. Germline V gene sequence: CDR1 MNHEY, CDR2 SMNVEV (reference sequence). The receptor comes from a woman in her late teens or twenties in good health and CMV-seronegative. J is TRBJ2-7 and V is TRBV27, with a tentative D call TRBD1 (5 bases). The specimen sequenced was PBMCs. Here the CDR3 DNA reads TGTGCCAGCAGTTTTGGCAGGGTGGACCACGAGCAGTACTTC. As protein: CASSFGRVDHEQYF.